This passage covers 2 T cell receptor beta chains from one sample sequenced in a study of T cell repertoires in cytomegalovirus infection. TCRdb reprocessed the reads via MiXCR and lists one record per CDR3 protein. The data hold about 100,000 distinct CDR3 sequences, with about 22% observed a single time. Sequenced material: CD8+ T cells from PBMCs. These TCRs come from a human donor in good health (CMV status not recorded). Some clones in this sample may be carry-over from other donors' samples.

The table lists this clonotype with many counts. This chain uses TRBV7-2 with TRBJ2-2; no clear D. This CDR3 spans 11 amino acids. Trimming pared 7 bases from V and 6 bases from J, leaving 6 bases between. From germline, CDR1 is SGHTA and CDR2 FQGNSA. The CDR3 reads CASTLSGELFF. As DNA, the CDR3 is TGTGCCAGCACCTTGTCCGGGGAGCTGTTTTTT.

The chain links TRBV5-1 to TRBJ2-1; D remains ambiguous. Trimming shortened V by 7 bases and J by 4 bases, and 15 bases separated the two germline ends. The CDR3 has 14 amino acids. Germline V gene lookup returns CDR1 SGHRS and CDR2 YFSETQ. DNA for the CDR3: TGCGCCAGCTCCCCCGAGAACCCTTACAATGAGCAGTTCTTC. This sequence encodes CASSPENPYNEQFF.